A single sample is the source of the 14 T cell receptor beta chains below, sequenced in a study of identical twins. From the 5' RACE reads, TCRdb called clonotypes with MiXCR, one entry per CDR3 protein. Here the sample spans fewer than 500,000 distinct CDR3 sequences, 14% being singletons. In addition, the sample was reused for a study of yellow fever vaccine responses in identical twins.

Sequencing used CD4+ T cells sorted from blood. The receptors derive from a woman aged 18-30 years in good health.

This clonotype was counted between two and nine times. This chain links TRBV25-1 with TRBJ2-7; D perhaps matches TRBD2 (6 bases). The CDR3 totals 14 residues. Germline V gene lookup returns CDR1 MGHDK and CDR2 SYGVNS. The V gene lost 1 base and the J gene lost 3 bases, with 10 bases spanning the gap. CDR3 nucleotide sequence: TGTGCCAGCAGTGAATCCATCGGGGGCTACGAGCAGTACTTC. It codes for CASSESIGGYEQYF.

In regard to this clonotype: A read error may produce the germline difference seen at one junction end. The rearrangement uses TRBV3-1 and TRBJ2-1; 8 bases fit TRBD2. CDR3 length: 15 amino acids. CDR1 is LGHDT, CDR2 YNNKEL, per germline (reference sequence). The CDR3 DNA reads as TGCGCCAGCAGCCAACCGGTCGGGGGGGCGGTTGAGCAGTTCTTC. It is translated as CASSQPVGGAVEQFF.

Only a few counts were recorded for this clonotype. The chain links TRBV2 to TRBJ2-7; possibly TRBD1 or TRBD2 for D (7 bases each). The length of the CDR3 is 13 residues. Per germline, CDR1 SNHLY and CDR2 FYNNEI. Trimming stripped 8 bases from V and 1 base from J, with 12 bases between. The CDR3 sequence is CASRGDSSYEQYF. As DNA, the CDR3 is TGTGCCAGCCGGGGGGACAGTTCCTACGAGCAGTACTTC.

This clonotype was counted only a few times. This chain links TRBV18 with TRBJ2-7; D unresolved. There are 14 residues in the CDR3. Per the germline V gene, CDR1 is KGHSH and CDR2 is LQKENI. The germline V and J ends were trimmed by 4 bases and 6 bases, with 16 bases remaining between them. The CDR3 coding sequence is TGTGCCAGCTCACGAGGTCCGAGGTCCCCCGAGCAGTACTTC. Its protein is CASSRGPRSPEQYF.

A few counts support this clonotype. The chain couples TRBV10-1 to TRBJ2-2; 7 bases align to TRBD2. Trimming at V came to 0 bases and at J to 6 bases, leaving 4 bases not matched to a gene. From germline, CDR1 is WNHNN and CDR2 SYGVQD (reference sequence). The CDR3 is 15 residues long. The DNA for the CDR3 is TGCGCCAGCAGTGAGTCGACGGCGGGGGCCGGGGAGCTGTTTTTT. As protein: CASSESTAGAGELFF.

The V gene is TRBV6-1, the J gene TRBJ1-1; 7 positions match TRBD1. The trim removed 6 bases at V and 0 bases at J, leaving 4 bases unmatched. This CDR3 contains 14 residues. Germline V gene sequence: CDR1 MNHNS, CDR2 SASEGT. The CDR3 DNA sequence: TGTGCCAGCAGACAGACAGGGCTGAACACTGAAGCTTTCTTT. It translates to CASRQTGLNTEAFF.

The sample holds many counts of this clonotype. This chain links TRBV14 with TRBJ2-5; 8 bases map to TRBD1. Per germline, CDR1 SGHDN and CDR2 FVKESK. V shed 0 bases, J shed 5 bases, and the junction held 11 bases outside the gene matches. This CDR3 contains 17 residues. The CDR3 sequence is CASSQDLSAGGFETQYF. CDR3 DNA: TGTGCCAGCAGCCAAGATTTGTCGGCAGGGGGCTTTGAGACCCAGTACTTC.

This clonotype was counted only a few times. The gene calls are TRBV4-3 and TRBJ2-2, with D maybe TRBD1 (5 bases). The CDR3 spans 18 residues. V shed 0 bases and J shed 6 bases, with 20 bases lying between them. Germline V gene sequence: CDR1 LGHNA, CDR2 YSLEER. CDR3 sequence (DNA): TGCGCCAGCAGCCAAGATACGGCAGGGATGGGGTTTTCCGGGGAGCTGTTTTTT. This translates into CASSQDTAGMGFSGELFF.

This clonotype was seen a handful of times. The V gene is TRBV12-3 or TRBV12-4, the J gene TRBJ2-3; TRBD1 agrees at 8 bases. V lost 4 bases to trimming and J lost 0 bases; unmatched junction nucleotides: 12. CDR3 length equals 18 residues. The CDR3, as DNA: TGTGCCAGCAGTTCCTATCGACGGGACAGGCTTAGCACAGATACGCAGTATTTT. This encodes CASSSYRRDRLSTDTQYF.

This clonotype was seen a few times. This rearrangement joins TRBV18 to TRBJ1-1, with unresolved D. Looked up from germline, CDR1 is KGHSH and CDR2 is LQKENI. The CDR3 is 16 amino acids. Trimming pared 6 bases from V and 1 base from J, leaving 18 bases between. The CDR3 DNA is TGTGCCAGCTCGCTGTCCGTCATCACAGCGAACACTGAAGCTTTCTTT. Its protein is CASSLSVITANTEAFF. Variable domain in full (rest from reference TRBV18 and TRBJ1-1): NAGVMQNPRHLVRRRGQEARLRCSPMKGHSHVYWYRQLPEEGLKFMVYLQKENIIDESGMPKERFSAEFPKEGPSILRIQQVVRGDSAAYFCASSLSVITANTEAFFGQGTRLTVV.

This clonotype was picked up a small number of times. The V gene is TRBV6-2 or TRBV6-3, the J gene TRBJ2-7; no firm D call. Germline CDR1 is MNHEY and CDR2 is SVGEGT. This CDR3 comprises 11 residues. Deletions cut 6 bases from V and 6 bases from J, with 9 bases between. This CDR3 reads CASSPFGEQYF. CDR3 nucleotide sequence: TGTGCCAGCAGCCCCTTTGGCGAGCAGTACTTC.

This clonotype was found a few times. The J gene is TRBJ2-1, the V gene TRBV20-1, with 9 bases matching TRBD2. Per the germline V gene, CDR1 is DFQATT and CDR2 is SNEGSKA (reference sequence). After removal of 6 bases from V and 9 bases from J, the junction contained 12 bases not matched to a gene. CDR3 length: 14 amino acids. CDR3 nucleotides: TGCAGTGCCGACTCAGCGGGGGGCGGTCGTGAGCAGTTCTTC. Protein sequence: CSADSAGGGREQFF.

This clonotype occurred a few times. The V gene is TRBV28, the J gene TRBJ2-7, with a possible D match to TRBD2 (6 bases). CDR1 is MDHEN, CDR2 SYDVKM, per germline. The V gene lost 2 bases and the J gene lost 2 bases, with 13 bases spanning the gap. CDR3 size: 15 residues. Here the CDR3 reads CASSLNGGNPYEQYF. DNA of the CDR3: TGTGCCAGCAGTTTAAACGGGGGTAATCCCTACGAGCAGTACTTC.

This clonotype occurred a few times. The chain is built from TRBV25-1 and TRBJ2-5; D gene uncertain. CDR3 size: 12 residues. V gave up 3 bases and J gave up 4 bases, with 6 bases separating them. Germline CDR1 and CDR2: MGHDK and SYGVNS. The CDR3 DNA reads as TGTGCCAGCAGTGATCCCGGAGAGACCCAGTACTTC. Its protein is CASSDPGETQYF.